The 5 T cell receptor beta chains listed next were all sequenced from one sample in a study of a mutant IDH1 vaccine in newly diagnosed glioma. Sequencing was performed with immunoSEQ multiplex PCR; in TCRdb, only in-frame clones are kept and a portion is missing. Here the sample spans about 100,000 clones, around 80% being singletons. Indicated time point: baseline, week 1 (first vaccination visit). Treatment given: pre-vaccination baseline after standard-of-care therapy. The material sequenced was PBMCs, taken from a glioma patient treated with radiotherapy, temozolomide or both. The receptors shown here come from a man aged 35-49 years with glioma.

This clone was observed a single time. The chain recombines TRBV7-9 with TRBJ1-3, with D uncertain. Per germline, CDR1 SEHNR and CDR2 FQNEAQ (reference sequence). This CDR3 region has 14 residues. V lost 5 bases and J lost 3, with 11 bases in between. DNA of the CDR3: TGTGCCAGCAGCCTAGGCGGGTATGGAAACACCATATATTTT. Residues: CASSLGGYGNTIYF. Full variable domain (rest looked up from reference TRBV7-9 and TRBJ1-3): DTGVSQNPRHKITKRGQNVTFRCDPISEHNRLYWYRQTLGQGPEFLTYFQNEAQLEKSRLLSDRFSAERPKGSFSTLEIQRTEQGDSAMYLCASSLGGYGNTIYFGEGSWLTVV.

The V call is TRBV10-3, the J call TRBJ2-3, with 9 bases lining up with TRBD1. CDR3 length: 14 residues. Looked up from germline, CDR1 is ENHRY and CDR2 is SYGVKD. V lost 7 bases, J lost 6 bases, and 8 bases stayed unmatched. The CDR3 DNA follows: TGTGCCATCACCAGGACAGGGGTGACGGATACGCAGTATTTT. This codes for CAITRTGVTDTQYF.

This clone was recorded once. The chain links TRBV5-1 to TRBJ2-4, with 7 bases lining up with TRBD2. V trimming: 0 bases; J trimming: 8 bases; junction bases outside the gene matches: 5. From germline, CDR1 is SGHRS and CDR2 YFSETQ. The CDR3 runs to 14 residues. CDR3 DNA: TGCGCCAGCAGCTTGGGGACTAGTGGGGACATTCAGTACTTC. Protein product: CASSLGTSGDIQYF.

The chain uses TRBV7-6 and TRBJ2-2; the D is unclear. This CDR3 has 16 residues. Germline CDR1 and CDR2: SGHVS and FNYEAQ. V lost 0 bases, J lost 4 bases, and 12 bases lay in between. The CDR3 nucleotides read TGTGCCAGCAGCTTAGCGCCGCCTTCGAGCACCGGGGAGCTGTTTTTT. This encodes CASSLAPPSSTGELFF.

The chain links TRBV10-3 to TRBJ2-6; possible D gene TRBD2, 7 bases. The CDR3 is 19 residues long. V lost 6 bases and J lost 2, with 23 bases in between. Germline loops: CDR1 ENHRY, CDR2 SYGVKD. The CDR3 spells CAISYTQGGETAGANVLTF. The CDR3 bases are TGTGCCATCAGCTACACACAGGGAGGGGAAACTGCTGGGGCCAACGTCCTGACTTTC.